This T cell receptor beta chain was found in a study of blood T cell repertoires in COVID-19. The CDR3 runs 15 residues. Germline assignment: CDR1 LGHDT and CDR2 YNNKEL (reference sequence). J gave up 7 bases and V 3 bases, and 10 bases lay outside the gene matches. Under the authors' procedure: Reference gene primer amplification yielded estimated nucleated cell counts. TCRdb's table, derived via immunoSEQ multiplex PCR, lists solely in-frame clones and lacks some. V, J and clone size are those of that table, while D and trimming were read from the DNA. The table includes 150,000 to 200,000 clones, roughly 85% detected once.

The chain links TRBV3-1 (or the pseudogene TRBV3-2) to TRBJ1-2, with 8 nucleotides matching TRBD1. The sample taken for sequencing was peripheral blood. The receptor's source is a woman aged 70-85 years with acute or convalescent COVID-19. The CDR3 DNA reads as TGTGCCAGCAGCCATCAGACAGGGGCTAAAAGTGGCTACACCTTC. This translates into CASSHQTGAKSGYTF.